This section outlines one TCR beta chain sequence together with its context. Its antigen is unknown. The sample originates from a study of Ad26.COV2.S vaccination and SARS-CoV-2 variants. The overall study: Participants got Ad26.COV2.S intramuscularly, once or twice 56 days apart. Study-level points and caveats: It was found that vaccine and placebo recipients had similar non-spike TCR breadth. Analyses of TCR breadth and depth may have underestimated total T cell responses.

CDR1 MNHEY and CDR2 SVGEGT come from the germline V gene. The V gene end was trimmed by 6 bases and the J gene end by 0 bases; junction bases not matched to a gene: 3. The CDR3 spans 14 residues. Profiled with immunoSEQ multiplex PCR; TCRdb holds only in-frame clones, not every one. The sample includes a few hundred thousand clones, around 86% of them seen just once. Regarding treatment: around 19 received Ad26.COV2.S at low or high dose, single or two shots; several received placebo; per-sample allocation not given. Collection of samples fell on day 63 after the first vaccine or placebo injection. The V and J genes are TRBV6-2 or TRBV6-3 and TRBJ1-2; TRBD1 aligns across 8 bases. The sample in question was peripheral blood, obtained in a trial of Ad26.COV2.S vaccine versus placebo. The receptor was derived from a person aged 18-60 years who received the Ad26.COV2.S COVID-19 vaccine or a placebo. The CDR3 bases are TGTGCCAGCAGCCGGACAGGGACTAACTATGGCTACACCTTC. It translates to CASSRTGTNYGYTF.